The present entry profiles one T cell receptor beta chain with its context. This CDR3 is 16 amino acids long. V lost 5 bases to trimming and J lost 4 bases; unmatched junction nucleotides: 12. In germline, CDR1 is SGHTA, CDR2 FQGNSA. This sample was included in a study of long-term antiretroviral therapy in people with HIV. It was version v3.0 of the immunoSEQ assay that was run at survey level. Samples were sequenced targeting about 35,000-50,000 T-cell genomes each. Clones were sequenced by immunoSEQ multiplex PCR, and TCRdb holds only the in-frame ones, with some missing. The sample holds over 15,000 clones, 86% seen once.

This clonotype originated in a man aged 40-55 years with HIV. The sample in question was unsorted PBMCs, obtained 0.5 years after starting antiretroviral therapy. This chain links TRBV7-2 with TRBJ2-3; 7 bases fit TRBD2. CDR3 sequence reads: CASSPRGLAVSDTQYF. The DNA of the CDR3 is TGTGCCAGCAGCCCACGGGGTCTAGCGGTCTCAGATACGCAGTATTTT.